There are many counts of the clone carrying this TCR beta chain. Its target is unknown. Uncontrolled infection, other autoimmune disease, pregnancy or lactation led to exclusion. This specimen belongs to a study of T cells in Graves' hyperthyroidism and ophthalmopathy. Study overall: Peripheral blood was obtained at initial diagnosis, preceding any treatment.

What was amplified from RNA transcripts were TCR beta CDR3 regions. The TCR CDR3 was amplified in a first-round RT-PCR using the HTBI primer set. MiXCR was run by TCRdb on the multiplex PCR reads, yielding one entry per CDR3 protein. Counted here are about 410,000 distinct CDR3 sequences, under 15% occurring once; the ten biggest clones make up about 13%. CDR3 length equals 14 residues. Germline V gene data show CDR1 as SEHNR and CDR2 as FQNEAQ (reference sequence). The V and J ends lost 7 bases and 2 bases, in that order; junction bases with no gene match: 7. Study-wide results and caveats: Model predictions of ophthalmopathy came a median roughly 6.4 months before onset.

Source material: blood. The rearrangement links TRBV7-9 to TRBJ1-1; TRBD1 matches at 7 bases. This sequence originates from a man aged 18-30 years with Graves' ophthalmopathy. The CDR3 sequence: CASNHRDSNTEAFF. The CDR3 DNA reads TGTGCCAGCAACCACCGGGACAGCAACACTGAAGCTTTCTTT.